The next 9 T cell receptor beta chains were all read from a single sample in a study of T cells after yellow fever vaccination. TCRdb reanalysed the 5' RACE reads using MiXCR and keeps one entry per CDR3 protein. There are 50,000 or so distinct CDR3 sequences in the sample; more than 6.5% occur only once, and approximately 24% lies in the top ten. This material consisted of CD8+ T cells not binding an NS4B(214-222) dextramer, sorted from PBMCs, taken about 41 days after the first yellow fever vaccination. These receptors came from a man between 18 and 29 years old who received the YFV17D yellow fever vaccine.

At least ten counts were recorded for this clonotype. This chain joins TRBV5-4 and TRBJ2-2, with 7 bases matching TRBD1. The V segment lost 0 bases and the J segment 0 bases; nucleotides outside the gene matches: 11. CDR3 size: 19 residues. Germline CDR1 and CDR2: SGHNT and YYREEE (reference sequence). In DNA, the CDR3 is TGTGCCAGCAGCTTGGTTCGAGTAGAGGGGGCCACGAACACCGGGGAGCTGTTTTTT. Translation gives CASSLVRVEGATNTGELFF.

This clonotype was seen repeatedly, ten times or more. The chain is built from TRBV7-8 and TRBJ1-1, with 10 bases lining up with TRBD1. Germline V gene sequence: CDR1 SGHVS, CDR2 FQNEAQ. V was clipped by 8 bases and J by 2 bases; unmatched bases: 5. This CDR3 comprises 14 residues. Here the CDR3 reads CASSRDRGNTEAFF. The CDR3 DNA follows: TGTGCCAGCTCGAGGGACAGGGGAAACACTGAAGCTTTCTTT.

The table lists this clonotype with many counts. V is TRBV19 and J is TRBJ2-1; tentatively, D is TRBD1 (5 bases). The CDR3 is 12 residues long. CDR1 LNHDA and CDR2 SQIVND come from the germline V gene (reference sequence). V was clipped by 2 bases and J by 6 bases, with 5 bases between them. CDR3 region: CASSIQGNEQFF. The CDR3 nucleotides are TGTGCCAGTAGTATACAGGGCAATGAGCAGTTCTTC.

The rearrangement links TRBV29-1 to TRBJ1-1; D gene ambiguous. The germline gives CDR1 SQVTM, CDR2 ANQGSEA. Trimming pared 3 bases from V and 0 bases from J, leaving 8 bases between. The CDR3 loop spans 13 amino acids. In DNA, the CDR3 is TGCAGCGTTGAGCGGCCGATGAACACTGAAGCTTTCTTT. It specifies CSVERPMNTEAFF.

The sample holds a few counts of this clonotype. The chain has TRBV13 and TRBJ1-1; unclear D gene. Per germline, CDR1 PRHDT and CDR2 FYEKMQ (reference sequence). The CDR3 has 13 residues. V shed 4 bases and J shed 0 bases, with 6 bases lying between them. For the CDR3, the DNA is TGTGCCAGCAGCTCGGAGTTGAACACTGAAGCTTTCTTT. As protein: CASSSELNTEAFF.

This clonotype was recorded at least ten times. The J gene is TRBJ1-6, the V gene TRBV6-5, with D unclear. The CDR3 is 14 amino acids. Germline V CDR1 and CDR2: MNHEY, SVGAGI. With 5 bases removed from V and 3 bases from J, the gap between germline ends came to 8 bases. CDR3: CASSPGYYNSPLHF. DNA for the CDR3: TGTGCCAGCAGTCCCGGCTACTATAATTCACCCCTCCACTTT.

The sample holds many counts of this clonotype. The rearrangement uses TRBV10-3 and TRBJ2-3; D call uncertain. Germline assignment: CDR1 ENHRY and CDR2 SYGVKD. The CDR3 covers 14 residues. V was clipped by 5 bases and J by 3 bases, with 12 bases between them. The CDR3 bases are TGTGCCATCAGTCGGCCCCTAGATACAGATACGCAGTATTTT. Its translation is CAISRPLDTDTQYF.

As concerns this clonotype: The junction does not match germline at one end; this may be a read error. The gene calls are TRBV27 and TRBJ1-1, with D possibly TRBD1 on 5 matching bases. The CDR3 has 14 amino acids. Germline CDR1 MNHEY, CDR2 SMNVEV (reference sequence). The CDR3 here is CASSLQGGATEVFF. CDR3 bases: TGTGCCAGCAGTTTACAGGGCGGGGCGACTGAAGTTTTCTTT.

The rearrangement joins TRBV21-1 to TRBJ1-5. TRBV21-1 is given as a pseudogene. The CDR3 covers 18 residues. The CDR3: CASSKVGSAVYSNQPQHF. Written as DNA, the CDR3 is TGTGCCAGCAGCAAAGTGGGCAGCGCAGTCTATAGCAATCAGCCCCAGCATTTT.